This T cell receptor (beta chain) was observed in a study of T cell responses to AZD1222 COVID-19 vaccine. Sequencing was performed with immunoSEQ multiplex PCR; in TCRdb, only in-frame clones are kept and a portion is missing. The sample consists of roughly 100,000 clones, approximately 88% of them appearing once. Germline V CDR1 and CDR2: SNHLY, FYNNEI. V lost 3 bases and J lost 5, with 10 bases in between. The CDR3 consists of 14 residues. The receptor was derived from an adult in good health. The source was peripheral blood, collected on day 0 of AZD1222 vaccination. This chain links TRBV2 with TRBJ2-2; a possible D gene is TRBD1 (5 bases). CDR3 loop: CASSEQGGTGELFF. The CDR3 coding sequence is TGTGCCAGCAGTGAGCAGGGCGGAACCGGGGAGCTGTTTTTT.